This T cell receptor (beta chain) was documented in a study of T cells in Graves' hyperthyroidism and ophthalmopathy. For the study at large: The blood sample was taken at first diagnosis, before treatment began. Study-wide results and caveats: Appearing also in blood were most of the thyroid clonotypes expanded above 0.001.

V gave up 5 bases and J gave up 5 bases; unmatched junction bases: 6. This CDR3 has 14 amino acids. Germline CDR1 and CDR2: SGHTA and FQGTGA. This clonotype was recorded at least ten times. Its antigen is undetermined. RNA transcripts served as the template for amplifying TCR beta CDR3 regions. RT-PCR in the first round (using the HTBI primer set) targeted the TCR CDR3. TCRdb analysed the multiplex PCR reads with MiXCR anew, one entry per CDR3 protein. The data hold around 210,000 distinct CDR3 sequences, with roughly 17% observed a single time. V is TRBV7-3 and J is TRBJ2-3; TRBD2 matches 8 bases. Source material: blood. This receptor was obtained from a woman aged 45-60 years with Graves' hyperthyroidism. Written as DNA, the CDR3 is TGTGCCAGCAGCCCACTGGCGGGAGGAGATACGCAGTATTTT. Translating gives CASSPLAGGDTQYF. Full variable domain (remainder filled in from reference TRBV7-3 and TRBJ2-3): GAGVSQTPSNKVTEKGKYVELRCDPISGHTALYWYRQSLGQGPEFLIYFQGTGAADDSGLPNDRFFAVRPEGSVSTLKIQRTERGDSAVYLCASSPLAGGDTQYFGPGTRLTVL.